The 11 T cell receptor beta chains below were found in one sample sequenced in a study of T cells after yellow fever vaccination. TCRdb fed the 5' RACE reads into MiXCR, producing one record per CDR3 protein. The table records about 300,000 distinct CDR3 sequences, roughly 4% of them present only once. Sequenced material: PBMCs, taken 5 days after the yellow fever booster vaccination. The receptors originated from a man between 18 and 29 years old who received the YFV17D yellow fever vaccine.

Remarks on this clonotype: A much larger clone is a single base away; this may be a read error. The rearrangement links TRBV5-1 to TRBJ1-5; D is unresolved. CDR1 is SGHRS and CDR2 is YFSETQ in the germline V gene. The CDR3 extends over 15 amino acids. CDR3: CASCLVTGRGQPQHF. In DNA form, the CDR3 reads TGCGCCAGCTGCTTGGTGACGGGAAGAGGACAGCCCCAGCATTTT.

This clonotype occurred a few times. This CDR3 is CASSPTGTRETQYF. The CDR3 DNA reads TGTGCCAGCAGCCCGACCGGGACTAGGGAGACCCAGTACTTC. This chain joins TRBV5-4 and TRBJ2-5; 8 bases match TRBD2. The junction had 7 bases not matched to a gene; V was cut back by 4 bases and J by 5 bases. This CDR3 has 14 residues. CDR1 is SGHNT, CDR2 YYREEE, per germline (reference sequence).

This clonotype occurred many times. This chain connects TRBV9 to TRBJ2-3; 14 positions agree with TRBD2. The V segment lost 4 bases and the J segment 6 bases; nucleotides outside the gene matches: 7. The germline CDR1 and CDR2 sequences are SGDLS and YYNGEE. The CDR3 extends over 16 amino acids. The CDR3 DNA reads as TGTGCCAGCAGCAAGGGACTAGCGGGGGTCTTGGATACGCAGTATTTT. Translation: CASSKGLAGVLDTQYF. The variable domain in full, completed from reference TRBV9 and TRBJ2-3, reads DSGVTQTPKHLITATGQRVTLRCSPRSGDLSVYWYQQSLDQGLQFLIQYYNGEERAKGNILERFSAQQFPDLHSELNLSSLELGDSALYFCASSKGLAGVLDTQYFGPGTRLTVL.

This clonotype was seen at least ten times. CDR3 amino acids: CASSRSGIPGRGAFF. In nucleotides, the CDR3 is TGCGCCAGCAGCCGTTCCGGGATCCCCGGCCGGGGAGCTTTCTTT. V usage is TRBV5-1 and J usage is TRBJ1-1; unclear D gene. V gave up 4 bases and J gave up 10 bases, with 23 bases separating them. The CDR3 spans 15 residues. Germline CDR1 reads SGHRS; CDR2 reads YFSETQ.

This clonotype was picked up many times. The chain uses TRBV4-1 and TRBJ2-7; D call uncertain. The germline V gene has CDR1 MGHRA and CDR2 YSYEKL. With 0 bases removed from V and 2 bases from J, the gap between germline ends came to 8 bases. The CDR3 runs 14 residues. The CDR3 coding sequence is TGCGCCAGCAGCCAAGACCCTGGAACCTACGAGCAGTACGTC. Amino acid sequence: CASSQDPGTYEQYV.

In this sample, this clonotype turned up a few times. The V gene is TRBV5-1, the J gene TRBJ1-5; D is possibly TRBD1 (5 bases). Germline values: CDR1 SGHRS, CDR2 YFSETQ. This CDR3 spans 16 amino acids. Trimming stripped 4 bases from V and 1 base from J, with 15 bases between. CDR3 in amino acids: CASSPGGRESNQPQHF. In DNA, the CDR3 is TGCGCCAGCAGCCCCGGCGGCAGGGAGAGCAATCAGCCCCAGCATTTT.

The chain is built from TRBV19 and TRBJ2-7; a possible D gene is TRBD1 (6 bases). Germline CDR1 LNHDA, CDR2 SQIVND (reference sequence). This CDR3 has 15 residues. V lost 3 bases, J lost 4 bases, and 16 bases lay in between. The CDR3 is CASSISSGGAYEQYV. The CDR3 DNA is TGTGCCAGTAGTATCTCGTCTGGGGGCGCGTACGAGCAGTACGTC.

This clonotype has a count of ten or more. The V gene is TRBV12-3 or TRBV12-4, the J gene TRBJ1-5; 8 bases fit TRBD1. The CDR3 spans 14 residues. Trimming at V came to 3 bases and at J to 5 bases, leaving 3 bases not matched to a gene. CDR3 region: CASSLAGGDQPQHF. CDR3 bases: TGTGCCAGCAGTTTGGCAGGGGGCGATCAGCCCCAGCATTTT.

This clonotype was seen ten or more times. The gene calls are TRBV5-1 and TRBJ2-1; 8 nucleotides match TRBD1. The ends lost 4 bases at V and 5 bases at J; junction bases unmatched: 11. Per the germline V gene, CDR1 is SGHRS and CDR2 is YFSETQ. This CDR3 region has 16 residues. Here the CDR3 DNA reads TGCGCCAGCAGCCCTGCGGCCGGGACAGGTAACAATGAGCAGTTCTTC. As protein: CASSPAAGTGNNEQFF.

The table lists this clonotype with a few counts. The V gene is TRBV10-3, the J gene TRBJ2-5, with TRBD2 matching over 11 bases. V lost 3 bases to trimming and J lost 3 bases; unmatched junction nucleotides: 3. Per germline, CDR1 ENHRY and CDR2 SYGVKD. The CDR3 has 15 amino acids. The CDR3 loop is CAISDRLAGKETQYF. In DNA, the CDR3 is TGTGCCATCAGTGATAGACTAGCGGGGAAAGAGACCCAGTACTTC.

The V call is TRBV5-4, the J call TRBJ2-3; D remains unclear. CDR1 and CDR2 (germline): SGHNT, YYREEE (reference sequence). V gave up 3 bases and J gave up 2 bases, with 10 bases separating them. The CDR3 covers 14 residues. The CDR3 reads CASSSDASTDTQYF. The CDR3 DNA reads TGTGCCAGCAGCTCAGATGCATCCACAGATACGCAGTATTTT.